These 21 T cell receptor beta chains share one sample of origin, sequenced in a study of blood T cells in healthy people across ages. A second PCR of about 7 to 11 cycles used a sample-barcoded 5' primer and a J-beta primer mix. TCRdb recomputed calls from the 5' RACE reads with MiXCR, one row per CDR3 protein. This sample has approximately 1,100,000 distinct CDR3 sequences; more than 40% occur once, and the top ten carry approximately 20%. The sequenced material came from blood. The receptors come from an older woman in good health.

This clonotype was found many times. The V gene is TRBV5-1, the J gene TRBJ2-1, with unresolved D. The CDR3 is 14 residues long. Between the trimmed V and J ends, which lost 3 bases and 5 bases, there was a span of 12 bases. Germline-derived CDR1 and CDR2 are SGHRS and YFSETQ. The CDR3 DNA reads TGCGCCAGCAGCTCAACCCAATGGGACAATGAGCAGTTCTTC. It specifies CASSSTQWDNEQFF.

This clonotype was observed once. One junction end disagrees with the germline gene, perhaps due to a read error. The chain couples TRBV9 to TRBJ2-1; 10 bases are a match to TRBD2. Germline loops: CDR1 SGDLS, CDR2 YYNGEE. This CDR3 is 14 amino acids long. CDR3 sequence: CASGVGTSVDEQFF. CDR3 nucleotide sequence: TGTGCCAGCGGCGTAGGGACTAGCGTCGATGAGCAGTTCTTC.

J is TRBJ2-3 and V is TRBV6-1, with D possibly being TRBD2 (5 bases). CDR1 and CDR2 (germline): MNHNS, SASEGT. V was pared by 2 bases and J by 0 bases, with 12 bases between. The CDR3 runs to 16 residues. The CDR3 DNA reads TGTGCCAGCAGTGAACACCGAGGCGGGAGCACAGATACGCAGTATTTT. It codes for CASSEHRGGSTDTQYF.

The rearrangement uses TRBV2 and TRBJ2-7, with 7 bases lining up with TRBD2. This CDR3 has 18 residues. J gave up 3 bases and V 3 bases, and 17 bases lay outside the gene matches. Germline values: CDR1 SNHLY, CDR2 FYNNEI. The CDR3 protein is CASSEIAGTNTRVYEQYF. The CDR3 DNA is TGTGCCAGCAGTGAGATTGCCGGGACTAACACCCGCGTCTACGAGCAGTACTTC. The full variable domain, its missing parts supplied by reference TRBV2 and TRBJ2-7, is EPEVTQTPSHQVTQMGQEVILRCVPISNHLYFYWYRQILGQKVEFLVSFYNNEISEKSEIFDDQFSVERPDGSNFTLKIRSTKLEDSAMYFCASSEIAGTNTRVYEQYFGPGTRLTVT.

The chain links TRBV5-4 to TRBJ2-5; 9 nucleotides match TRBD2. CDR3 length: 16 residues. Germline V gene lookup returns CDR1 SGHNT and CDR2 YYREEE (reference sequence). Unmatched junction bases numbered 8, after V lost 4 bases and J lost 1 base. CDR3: CASSPGSGRSQETQYF. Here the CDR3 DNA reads TGTGCCAGCAGCCCAGGGAGCGGGAGGTCCCAAGAGACCCAGTACTTC.

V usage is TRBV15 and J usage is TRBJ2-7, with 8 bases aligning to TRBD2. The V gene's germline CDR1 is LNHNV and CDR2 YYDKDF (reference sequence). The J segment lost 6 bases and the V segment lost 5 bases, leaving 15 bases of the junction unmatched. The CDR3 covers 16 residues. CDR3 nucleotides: TGTGCCACCAGCGCCCCGGGCAGGACTAGCTTGCCCGAGCAGTACTTC. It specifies CATSAPGRTSLPEQYF.

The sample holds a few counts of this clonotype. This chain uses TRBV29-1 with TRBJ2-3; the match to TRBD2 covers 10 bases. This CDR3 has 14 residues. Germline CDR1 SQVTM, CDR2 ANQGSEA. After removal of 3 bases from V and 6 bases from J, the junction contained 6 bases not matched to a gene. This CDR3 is CSVEGSGRADTQYF. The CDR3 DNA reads TGCAGCGTTGAGGGGAGCGGGAGGGCTGATACGCAGTATTTT.

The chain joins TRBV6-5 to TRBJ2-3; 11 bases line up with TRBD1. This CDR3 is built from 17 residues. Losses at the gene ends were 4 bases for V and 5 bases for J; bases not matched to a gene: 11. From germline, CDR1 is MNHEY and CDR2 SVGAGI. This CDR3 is CASSLRGTGGQGDTQYF. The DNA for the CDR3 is TGTGCCAGCAGTTTAAGAGGGACAGGGGGGCAGGGAGATACGCAGTATTTT.

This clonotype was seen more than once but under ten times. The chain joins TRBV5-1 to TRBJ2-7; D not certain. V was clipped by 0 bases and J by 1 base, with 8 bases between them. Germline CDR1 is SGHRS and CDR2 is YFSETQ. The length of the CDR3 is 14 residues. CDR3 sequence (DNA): TGCGCCAGCAGCTTGGCGTATTATTCCTACGAGCAGTACTTC. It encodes CASSLAYYSYEQYF.

This CDR3 reads CSVDTGGEETQYF. CDR3 nucleotide sequence: TGCAGCGTTGACACAGGGGGAGAGGAGACCCAGTACTTC. V gene TRBV29-1 combines with J gene TRBJ2-7, with 8 positions matching TRBD1. The J call may be mistaken, given a closer DNA end match to TRBJ2-5. Germline lookup yields CDR1 SQVTM and CDR2 ANQGSEA. The CDR3 runs to 13 residues.

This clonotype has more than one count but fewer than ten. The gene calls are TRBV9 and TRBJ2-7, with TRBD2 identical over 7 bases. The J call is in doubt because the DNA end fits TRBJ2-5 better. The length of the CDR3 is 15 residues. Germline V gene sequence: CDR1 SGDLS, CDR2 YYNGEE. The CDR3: CASSGSGAGIETQYF. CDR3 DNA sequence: TGTGCCAGCAGCGGCAGCGGGGCCGGGATAGAGACCCAGTACTTC.

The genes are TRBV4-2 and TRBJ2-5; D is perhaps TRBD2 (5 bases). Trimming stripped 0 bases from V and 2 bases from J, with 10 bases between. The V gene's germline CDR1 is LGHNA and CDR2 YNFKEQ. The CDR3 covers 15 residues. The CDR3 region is CASSQDEAAQETQYF. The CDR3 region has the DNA TGTGCCAGCAGCCAAGATGAAGCGGCACAAGAGACCCAGTACTTC.

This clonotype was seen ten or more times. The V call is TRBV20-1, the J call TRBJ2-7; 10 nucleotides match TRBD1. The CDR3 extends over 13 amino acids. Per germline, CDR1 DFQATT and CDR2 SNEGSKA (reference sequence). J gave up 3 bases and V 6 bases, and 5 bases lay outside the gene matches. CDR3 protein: CSARTGGFYEQYF. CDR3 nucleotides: TGCAGTGCGCGGACAGGGGGATTCTACGAGCAGTACTTC.

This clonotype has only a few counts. DNA of the CDR3: TGCGCCAGCAGCCTGACTGTTTTCACAGATACGCAGTATTTT. It is translated as CASSLTVFTDTQYF. The genes are TRBV5-1 and TRBJ2-3; D unclear. Looked up from germline, CDR1 is SGHRS and CDR2 is YFSETQ. V was cut by 4 bases and J by 2 bases, with 11 bases left in between. The CDR3 has 14 residues.

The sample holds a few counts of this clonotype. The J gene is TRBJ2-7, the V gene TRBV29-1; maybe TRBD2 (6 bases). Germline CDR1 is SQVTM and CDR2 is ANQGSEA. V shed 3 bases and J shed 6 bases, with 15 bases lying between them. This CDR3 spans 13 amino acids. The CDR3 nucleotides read TGCAGCGTTGACTTGCGTACGCGGGGCGAGCAGTACTTC. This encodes CSVDLRTRGEQYF.

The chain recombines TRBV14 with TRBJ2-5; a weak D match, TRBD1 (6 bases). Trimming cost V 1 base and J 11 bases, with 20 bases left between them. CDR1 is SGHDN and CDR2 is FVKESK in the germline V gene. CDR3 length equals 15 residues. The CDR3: CASSQVGTTGNEQYF. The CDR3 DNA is TGTGCCAGCAGCCAAGTAGGGACAACGGGGAATGAGCAGTACTTC.

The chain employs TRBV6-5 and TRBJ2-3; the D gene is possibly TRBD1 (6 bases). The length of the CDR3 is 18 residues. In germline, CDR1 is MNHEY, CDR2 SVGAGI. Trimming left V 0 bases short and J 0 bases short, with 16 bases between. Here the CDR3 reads CASSYSGLAGASTDTQYF. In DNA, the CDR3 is TGTGCCAGCAGTTACTCCGGGTTGGCAGGGGCTAGCACAGATACGCAGTATTTT.

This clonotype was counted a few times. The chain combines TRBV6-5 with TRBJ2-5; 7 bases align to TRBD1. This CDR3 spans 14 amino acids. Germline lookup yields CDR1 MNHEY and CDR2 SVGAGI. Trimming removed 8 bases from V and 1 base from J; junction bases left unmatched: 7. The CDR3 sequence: CASGLWTGQETQYF. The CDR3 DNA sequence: TGTGCCAGCGGGCTTTGGACAGGCCAAGAGACCCAGTACTTC.

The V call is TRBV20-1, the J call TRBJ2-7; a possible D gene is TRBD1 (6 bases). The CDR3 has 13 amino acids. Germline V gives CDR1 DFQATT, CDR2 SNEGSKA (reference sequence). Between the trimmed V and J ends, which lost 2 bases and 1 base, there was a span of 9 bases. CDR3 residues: CSARPGQSYEQYF. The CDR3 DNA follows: TGCAGTGCTAGACCCGGACAGTCCTACGAGCAGTACTTC.

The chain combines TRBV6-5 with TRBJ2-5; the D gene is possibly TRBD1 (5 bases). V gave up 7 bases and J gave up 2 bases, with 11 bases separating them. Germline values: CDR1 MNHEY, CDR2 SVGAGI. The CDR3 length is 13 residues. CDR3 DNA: TGTGCCAGCACCAGGACACTTCAAGAGACCCAGTACTTC. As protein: CASTRTLQETQYF.

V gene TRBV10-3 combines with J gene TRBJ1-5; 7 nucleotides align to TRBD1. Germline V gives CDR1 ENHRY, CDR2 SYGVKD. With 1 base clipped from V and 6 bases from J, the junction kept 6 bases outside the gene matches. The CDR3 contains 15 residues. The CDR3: CAISEFGGGRQPQHF. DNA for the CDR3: TGTGCCATCAGTGAGTTTGGAGGGGGCCGTCAGCCCCAGCATTTT.